The rows below give T cell receptor beta chains drawn from one sample of a study of identical twins. TCRdb used MiXCR to reprocess the 5' RACE reads, holding one entry per CDR3 protein. The table has about 200,000 distinct CDR3 sequences, about 10% seen once. The sample comprised memory T cells sorted from blood. The receptors originated from a man aged 45-65 years in good health. Each CDR3 is given without its conserved first and last residue. Each record gives: V gene, J gene, CDR3 protein.

>TRBV5-1|TRBJ2-5
ASISQLGSGQETQY
>TRBV3-1|TRBJ2-7
ASSQTGVSYEQY
>TRBV6-1|TRBJ1-3
ASSEGRGNTIY
>TRBV16|TRBJ2-5
ASSPLRGAQETQY
>TRBV20-1|TRBJ1-1
SARKQGMGTEAF
>TRBV7-2|TRBJ2-7
ASSLSGGYQYEQY
>TRBV5-1|TRBJ1-1
ASSPKTVNTEAF
>TRBV30|TRBJ2-5
AWTRQETQY
>TRBV19|TRBJ1-1
ASSIEAPYGAEAF
>TRBV5-6|TRBJ2-5
ASSPAGGGTQY
>TRBV23-1|TRBJ2-7
ASSQSTARNYEQY
>TRBV10-3|TRBJ2-7
AISLGDRGPYEQY
>TRBV28|TRBJ2-7
ASSLFGGSSVSYEQY
>TRBV14|TRBJ2-5
ASSQALARAETQY
>TRBV10-3|TRBJ2-1
AISESREREAWNEQF
>TRBV11-2|TRBJ2-3
ASNRGGADTQY
>TRBV6-1|TRBJ2-3
ASSERLFGDTQY
>TRBV3-1|TRBJ2-3
ASSPGLVSYTDTQY
>TRBV29-1|TRBJ2-5
SVRQGVETQY
>TRBV12-3/TRBV12-4|TRBJ1-1
ASSLRQGKPF
>TRBV18|TRBJ1-1
ATGAGTQNTEAF
>TRBV18|TRBJ2-7
ASSPRASADEQY
>TRBV12-3/TRBV12-4|TRBJ2-7
ASSLSTRGGEQY
>TRBV12-3/TRBV12-4|TRBJ1-5
ASSGTGGNQPQH
>TRBV12-3/TRBV12-4|TRBJ1-1
ASSPLGRGLF
>TRBV4-1|TRBJ1-1
ASSHPSGNTEAF
>TRBV29-1|TRBJ2-5
SVDPRTGRTGTQY
>TRBV7-9|TRBJ2-7
ASSLSRGSYEQY
>TRBV30|TRBJ1-3
AWSAGQGNTIY
>TRBV7-8|TRBJ1-5
ASSSDRGAQPQH
>TRBV3-1|TRBJ2-1
ASRGGTSGSSGNEQF
>TRBV12-3/TRBV12-4|TRBJ1-5
ASSLGQIYSNQPQH
>TRBV5-1|TRBJ2-1
ASSLGTSGRRFNEQF
>TRBV30|TRBJ2-7
AWTAAGSGEQY
>TRBV4-2|TRBJ1-6
ASSQDITGGWNSPLL
>TRBV12-3/TRBV12-4|TRBJ2-1
ASSSPGTHNEQF
>TRBV20-1|TRBJ2-1
SAHPRRGDEQF
>TRBV5-1|TRBJ2-3
ASNGGVSTDTQY
>TRBV11-2|TRBJ2-5
ASSQYETQY
>TRBV12-3/TRBV12-4|TRBJ1-6
ASSAAGTGNSPLH
>TRBV14|TRBJ2-2
ASSQGFVPGELF
>TRBV6-2/TRBV6-3|TRBJ2-5
ASSFSGTGQAQY
>TRBV20-1|TRBJ1-6
SAAQGIYNSPLH
>TRBV29-1|TRBJ1-2
SVEVPGRRYGYT
>TRBV25-1|TRBJ1-2
ASSEAQTGSYGYT
>TRBV12-3/TRBV12-4|TRBJ1-1
ASRRAIEAF
>TRBV12-3/TRBV12-4|TRBJ2-3
ASSPGQASTDTQY
>TRBV7-2|TRBJ2-5
ASSRASGGQETQY